This T cell receptor beta chain originates from a study of glioma-infiltrating T cells. The iRepertoire nested amplicon-rescue multiplex PCR amplified TCR alpha and beta CDR3s from RNA. Input was 100-400 ng of tissue mRNA or PBMC total RNA. TCRdb reanalysed the multiplex PCR reads using MiXCR and keeps one entry per CDR3 protein. The sample carries 84,000 or so distinct CDR3 sequences, 20% to 25% recorded once. Study results and limitations: CDR3 overlap between tissue and blood was very small. Above-expected tissue-blood divergence occurred in all gliomas, most in low-grade ones.

This clonotype was recorded many times. What it binds is not known. The sequenced sample consisted of glioma tissue, nonneoplastic brain tissue, or PBMCs (not recorded which). This sequence originates from a human donor with low-grade glioma or glioblastoma, undergoing nonglioma brain surgery, or in good health (not recorded which).

The CDR3 DNA reads as TGTGCCAGCAGCGCCGGGACGGGGTCCGGCACAGATACGCAGTATTTT. Its protein product is CASSAGTGSGTDTQYF. The rearrangement links TRBV9 to TRBJ2-3; D may be TRBD1 or TRBD2 (5 bases each). V lost 3 bases, J lost 1 base, and 15 bases lay in between. Germline CDR1 reads SGDLS; CDR2 reads YYNGEE. CDR3 length: 16 residues.